One and the same sample provided the 27 T cell receptor beta chains below, sequenced in a study of cytomegalovirus exposure and HLA in healthy donors. PCR was performed using 60 Vbeta and 13 Jbeta primers. Produced via immunoSEQ multiplex PCR; TCRdb's table is partial and in-frame only. The sample totals under 95,000 clones; its top ten clones hold roughly 3.8%. Material: PBMCs. Source of these receptors: a female donor in good health and CMV-seropositive.

This sequence joins TRBV9 and TRBJ1-6, with 9 bases matching TRBD1. Looked up from germline, CDR1 is SGDLS and CDR2 is YYNGEE. The CDR3 length is 16 residues. J lost 10 bases, V lost 2 bases, and 10 bases had no gene match. Here the CDR3 reads CASSVTGGAGRSPLHF. CDR3 DNA: TGTGCCAGCAGCGTTACAGGGGGCGCGGGGAGGTCACCCCTCCACTTT. Full variable domain (remainder filled in from reference TRBV9 and TRBJ1-6): DSGVTQTPKHLITATGQRVTLRCSPRSGDLSVYWYQQSLDQGLQFLIQYYNGEERAKGNILERFSAQQFPDLHSELNLSSLELGDSALYFCASSVTGGAGRSPLHFGNGTRLTVT.

This rearrangement joins TRBV10-2 to TRBJ1-4, with 11 bases that match TRBD1. The V segment lost 5 bases and the J segment 7 bases; nucleotides outside the gene matches: 3. The CDR3 covers 14 residues. Germline V gene data show CDR1 as WSHSY and CDR2 as SAAADI. CDR3 sequence reads: CASSTGTGGEKLFF. The CDR3 coding sequence is TGCGCCAGCAGTACCGGGACAGGGGGTGAAAAACTGTTTTTT.

The V gene is TRBV5-4, the J gene TRBJ2-5; TRBD2 is a possible D gene (6 bases). The CDR3 is made up of 13 amino acids. Trimming shortened V by 4 bases and J by 6 bases, and 13 bases separated the two germline ends. Looked up from germline, CDR1 is SGHNT and CDR2 is YYREEE (reference sequence). For the CDR3, the DNA is TGTGCCAGCAGCGGGGACTCTTTACAGACCCAGTACTTC. Its protein product is CASSGDSLQTQYF.

The chain couples TRBV10-3 to TRBJ1-1; possible D gene TRBD1, 5 bases. The CDR3 is 14 residues long. The germline V and J ends were trimmed by 5 bases and 3 bases, with 13 bases remaining between them. Germline loops: CDR1 ENHRY, CDR2 SYGVKD. The CDR3 loop reads CAISPREEDTEAFF. DNA for the CDR3: TGTGCCATCAGTCCCAGGGAAGAAGACACTGAAGCTTTCTTT.

The chain links TRBV28 to TRBJ1-5; TRBD1 matches 11 bases. Germline trimming cut 4 bases from V and 9 bases from J; bases unmatched to any gene: 8. Looked up from germline, CDR1 is MDHEN and CDR2 is SYDVKM. There are 15 residues in the CDR3. The CDR3 protein is CASSSPGTGGGPQHF. The CDR3 DNA follows: TGTGCCAGCAGTTCTCCCGGGACAGGGGGTGGGCCCCAGCATTTT.

The rearrangement uses TRBV4-1 and TRBJ2-7, with 8 bases aligning to TRBD2. In germline, CDR1 is MGHRA, CDR2 YSYEKL. The J segment lost 6 bases and the V segment lost 4 bases, leaving 11 bases of the junction unmatched. The CDR3 covers 15 residues. This CDR3 reads CASSRSGGASGEQYF. In DNA form, the CDR3 reads TGCGCCAGCAGCCGTTCGGGGGGGGCGAGTGGCGAGCAGTACTTC.

V is TRBV12-5 and J is TRBJ2-3, with 7 bases fitting TRBD2. The V gene's germline CDR1 is LGHNT and CDR2 FRNRAP. The CDR3 sequence is 19 residues long. The V and J ends lost 1 base and 0 bases, in that order; junction bases with no gene match: 13. CDR3 sequence: CASGLGYRLSGRSTDTQYF. The CDR3 nucleotides read TGTGCTAGTGGTTTGGGATACCGCCTTAGCGGGCGTAGCACAGATACGCAGTATTTT.

The V gene is TRBV27, the J gene TRBJ2-7; D remains ambiguous. CDR1 is MNHEY, CDR2 SMNVEV, per germline (reference sequence). The CDR3 runs 14 residues. The V and J ends lost 2 bases and 0 bases respectively, with 8 bases between them. The CDR3 reads CASSLTRLSYEQYF. CDR3 DNA: TGTGCCAGCAGTTTAACCAGACTCTCCTACGAGCAGTACTTC.

The chain employs TRBV29-1 and TRBJ2-1; 10 bases align to TRBD2. V shed 2 bases and J 2 bases; nucleotides not matched to a gene: 12. The CDR3 is 18 residues long. CDR1 and CDR2 (germline): SQVTM, ANQGSEA. The CDR3 DNA reads as TGCAGCGTTGAACAGGGACTAGCGTTAGACTTAACCTACAATGAGCAGTTCTTC. This sequence encodes CSVEQGLALDLTYNEQFF.

The V gene is TRBV19, the J gene TRBJ1-4, with 10 bases identical to TRBD1. Per germline, CDR1 LNHDA and CDR2 SQIVND (reference sequence). The V and J ends lost 10 bases and 7 bases, in that order; junction bases with no gene match: 6. The CDR3 is made up of 13 amino acids. CDR3 residues: CATRGQGLEKLFF. For the CDR3, the DNA is TGTGCCACCAGGGGACAGGGGCTTGAAAAACTGTTTTTT.

The rearrangement links TRBV27 to TRBJ1-1, with D perhaps TRBD1 (5 bases). V was shortened by 2 bases and J by 1 base, with 8 bases between the two germline ends. This CDR3 region has 14 residues. Germline CDR1 is MNHEY and CDR2 is SMNVEV (reference sequence). The CDR3 coding sequence is TGTGCCAGCAGTTTAAGGGGAGGGAACACTGAAGCTTTCTTT. Residues: CASSLRGGNTEAFF.

V gene TRBV7-9 combines with J gene TRBJ1-5, with TRBD1 matching over 8 bases. V lost 5 bases, J lost 6 bases, and 3 bases stayed unmatched. Germline V gene sequence: CDR1 SEHNR, CDR2 FQNEAQ (reference sequence). This CDR3 region has 13 residues. DNA of the CDR3: TGTGCCAGCAGCAAACAGGGGGTTCAGCCCCAGCATTTT. Encoded protein: CASSKQGVQPQHF.

The gene calls are TRBV7-9 and TRBJ2-3; D gene uncertain. The V gene lost 6 bases and the J gene lost 4 bases, with 23 bases spanning the gap. This CDR3 has 17 amino acids. The germline V gene has CDR1 SEHNR and CDR2 FQNEAQ (reference sequence). CDR3 bases: TGTGCCAGCAGATCCCCTCCGAGGTCCATTTCCCCAGATACGCAGTATTTT. It is translated as CASRSPPRSISPDTQYF.

The CDR3 region is CASSSVSNTGELFF. The CDR3 DNA follows: TGCGCCAGCAGCTCGGTATCGAACACCGGGGAGCTGTTTTTT. V and J are TRBV5-1 and TRBJ2-2; D is undetermined. Trimming shortened V by 3 bases and J by 0 bases, and 6 bases separated the two germline ends. Germline V gives CDR1 SGHRS, CDR2 YFSETQ. The CDR3 spans 14 residues.

On this clone itself: Other DNA sequences from this sample encode an identical CDR3 as well. The chain employs TRBV4-1 and TRBJ1-4; 11 bases agree with TRBD1. Germline loops: CDR1 MGHRA, CDR2 YSYEKL. V gave up 4 bases and J gave up 2 bases; unmatched junction bases: 3. This CDR3 contains 16 residues. The CDR3: CASSPGQGATNEKLFF. Written as DNA, the CDR3 is TGCGCCAGCAGCCCAGGACAGGGGGCTACTAATGAAAAACTGTTTTTT.

Details on this clone: Different DNA sequences within this sample yield the same CDR3. The rearrangement joins TRBV6-5 to TRBJ1-1; D is unresolved. This CDR3 contains 15 residues. Germline V gives CDR1 MNHEY, CDR2 SVGAGI. The V end was cut by 6 bases, the J end by 1 base, with 15 bases between. The CDR3: CASSHGGSPNTEAFF. The CDR3 DNA reads TGTGCCAGCAGCCACGGAGGAAGCCCGAACACTGAAGCTTTCTTT.

The J gene is TRBJ2-7, the V gene TRBV6-1; TRBD1 matches 11 bases. The CDR3 consists of 16 residues. CDR1 MNHNS and CDR2 SASEGT come from the germline V gene. The J segment lost 3 bases and the V segment lost 3 bases, leaving 7 bases of the junction unmatched. The CDR3 nucleotides read TGTGCCAGCAGTGATTCTGGGACAGGGGGGGACTACGAGCAGTACTTC. Protein: CASSDSGTGGDYEQYF.

The rearrangement links TRBV5-6 to TRBJ2-2, with TRBD2 matching 7 bases. After removal of 3 bases from V and 3 bases from J, the junction contained 17 bases not matched to a gene. Per germline, CDR1 SGHDT and CDR2 YYEEEE. This CDR3 is built from 19 residues. The CDR3 coding sequence is TGTGCCAGCAGCTACTTATGGGGGACTATTAGTCGGGACACCGGGGAGCTGTTTTTT. Translating gives CASSYLWGTISRDTGELFF.

The chain carries TRBV29-1 and TRBJ2-7; D may be TRBD2 (5 bases). V was clipped by 4 bases and J by 5 bases, with 15 bases between them. In germline, CDR1 is SQVTM, CDR2 ANQGSEA. This CDR3 contains 13 residues. CDR3 protein: CSVGTHGIHEQYF. The CDR3 nucleotides read TGCAGCGTTGGGACCCACGGGATCCACGAGCAGTACTTC.

This chain links TRBV5-4 with TRBJ2-7; 7 bases match TRBD2. The germline gives CDR1 SGHNT, CDR2 YYREEE (reference sequence). This CDR3 has 15 residues. J was trimmed by 1 base and V by 4 bases; bases with no gene match: 8. As DNA, the CDR3 is TGTGCCAGCAGCCTGGCAGCGGGACCTTCCTACGAGCAGTACTTC. This encodes CASSLAAGPSYEQYF.

This chain links TRBV6-5 with TRBJ1-2; maybe TRBD1 (6 bases). The CDR3 is 14 residues long. V was clipped by 6 bases and J by 8 bases, with 19 bases between them. Germline V lookup: CDR1 MNHEY, CDR2 SVGAGI. This chain's CDR3 is CASSGGRVSKGYTF. The CDR3 coding sequence is TGTGCCAGCAGCGGGGGGCGAGTATCGAAAGGCTACACCTTC.

The genes are TRBV2 and TRBJ1-5, with D perhaps TRBD1 (5 bases). Germline values: CDR1 SNHLY, CDR2 FYNNEI. The V end lost 6 bases, the J end lost 11 bases, and 20 bases lay between the germline ends. CDR3 length: 14 residues. The CDR3 spells CASRPGGNNWTQHF. CDR3 nucleotides: TGTGCCAGCAGACCCGGGGGGAATAATTGGACCCAGCATTTT.

The chain is built from TRBV6-6 and TRBJ1-4; 9 bases match TRBD1. Per the germline V gene, CDR1 is MNHNY and CDR2 is SVGAGI (reference sequence). V lost 5 bases to trimming and J lost 8 bases; unmatched junction nucleotides: 6. The CDR3 has 14 residues. CDR3 amino acids: CASSRDRVGEKLFF. CDR3 bases: TGTGCCAGCAGTCGGGACAGGGTCGGAGAAAAACTGTTTTTT.

The V gene is TRBV6-1, the J gene TRBJ2-1; maybe TRBD1 (7 bases). Trimming pared 3 bases from V and 5 bases from J, leaving 20 bases between. The CDR3 loop spans 17 amino acids. Germline lookup yields CDR1 MNHNS and CDR2 SASEGT. The CDR3 coding sequence is TGTGCCAGCAGTGATTTCCAGACAGGGAGGCTCGACAATGAGCAGTTCTTC. Translated: CASSDFQTGRLDNEQFF.

The gene calls are TRBV9 and TRBJ2-7; 9 nucleotides match TRBD1. Germline lookup yields CDR1 SGDLS and CDR2 YYNGEE. The CDR3 sequence is 15 residues long. V lost 0 bases, J lost 3 bases, and 4 bases stayed unmatched. CDR3 DNA: TGTGCCAGCAGCGTAGGAGGGACAGGGCTCTACGAGCAGTACTTC. Translation gives CASSVGGTGLYEQYF.

The chain recombines TRBV12-5 with TRBJ1-2, with TRBD1 identical over 11 bases. Germline values: CDR1 LGHNT, CDR2 FRNRAP. Unmatched junction bases numbered 3, after V lost 1 base and J lost 8 bases. This CDR3 spans 14 amino acids. CDR3 nucleotide sequence: TGTGCTAGTGGTTTGGGGGACAGGGGGAAAGGCTACACCTTC. As protein: CASGLGDRGKGYTF.

The V and J genes are TRBV7-8 and TRBJ1-5; perhaps TRBD1 as D (5 bases). The CDR3 has 16 residues. Germline loops: CDR1 SGHVS, CDR2 FQNEAQ. The germline V and J ends were trimmed by 2 bases and 1 base, with 12 bases remaining between them. Here the CDR3 DNA reads TGTGCCAGCAGCTTATCTGGGGGGTTGAGCAATCAGCCCCAGCATTTT. This sequence encodes CASSLSGGLSNQPQHF. Combining the CDR3 with reference TRBV7-8 and TRBJ1-5 gives the whole variable domain GAGVSQSPRYKVAKRGQDVALRCDPISGHVSLFWYQQALGQGPEFLTYFQNEAQLDKSGLPSDRFFAERPEGSVSTLKIQRTQQEDSAVYLCASSLSGGLSNQPQHFGDGTRLSIL.